Following are 8 T cell receptor beta chains from one sample sequenced in a study of T cell responses to AZD1222 COVID-19 vaccine. The data were produced by immunoSEQ multiplex PCR, yet TCRdb's version contains in-frame clones alone and is incomplete. The table includes 85,000 to 100,000 clones, roughly nine tenths detected once. Sequencing was performed on peripheral blood, taken 28 days after the second AZD1222 dose. The receptors stem from an adult who received the AZD1222 COVID-19 vaccine.

The chain employs TRBV15 and TRBJ2-1, with TRBD2 as a possible D gene (5 bases). This CDR3 has 17 residues. CDR1 is LNHNV, CDR2 YYDKDF, per germline (reference sequence). Trimming removed 0 bases from V and 8 bases from J, with 20 bases in between. The CDR3: CATSRDSPPSGDYEQFF. DNA of the CDR3: TGTGCCACCAGCAGAGATAGCCCCCCCAGCGGTGATTATGAGCAGTTCTTC.

This clone has just one count. The genes are TRBV5-6 and TRBJ2-2; unclear D gene. Deletions cut 4 bases from V and 6 bases from J, with 19 bases between. The CDR3 consists of 16 residues. The germline CDR1 and CDR2 sequences are SGHDT and YYEEEE. The CDR3 DNA is TGTGCCAGCAGCCCTTTAGGGTCGAGAGGCGCCGGGGAGCTGTTTTTT. Translated, it gives CASSPLGSRGAGELFF. The variable domain in full, completed from reference TRBV5-6 and TRBJ2-2, reads DAGVTQSPTHLIKTRGQQVTLRCSPKSGHDTVSWYQQALGQGPQFIFQYYEEEERQRGNFPDRFSGHQFPNYSSELNVNALLLGDSALYLCASSPLGSRGAGELFFGEGSRLTVL.

V gene TRBV10-3 combines with J gene TRBJ1-5; 7 bases fit TRBD1. The germline CDR1 and CDR2 sequences are ENHRY and SYGVKD. V trimming: 10 bases; J trimming: 1 base; junction bases outside the gene matches: 10. There are 15 residues in the CDR3. Written as DNA, the CDR3 is TGTGCCACCACAGGGGACGGAATAAGCAATCAGCCCCAGCATTTT. This gives the protein CATTGDGISNQPQHF.

The V call is TRBV19, the J call TRBJ2-2, with 7 positions matching TRBD2. CDR1 LNHDA and CDR2 SQIVND come from the germline V gene (reference sequence). This CDR3 region has 14 residues. Losses at the gene ends were 6 bases for V and 0 bases for J; bases not matched to a gene: 1. As DNA, the CDR3 is TGTGCCAGTAGGGGACTACCGAACACCGGGGAGCTGTTTTTT. Translation: CASRGLPNTGELFF.

The rearrangement uses TRBV12-3 or TRBV12-4 and TRBJ2-7, with D possibly being TRBD1 or TRBD2 (5 bases each). V was clipped by 8 bases and J by 3 bases, with 11 bases between them. The CDR3 is 12 amino acids. The CDR3 nucleotides read TGTGCCAGCTCCTGGGGGTACTACGAGCAGTACTTC. Amino acids: CASSWGYYEQYF.

J is TRBJ2-1 and V is TRBV5-5; perhaps TRBD1 as D (6 bases). The CDR3 is 14 residues long. With 4 bases removed from V and 10 bases from J, the gap between germline ends came to 18 bases. Looked up from germline, CDR1 is SGHKS and CDR2 is YYEKEE (reference sequence). Written as DNA, the CDR3 is TGTGCCAGCAGCCTGGGCCAGGGGCTCGGGGAGCAGTTCTTC. Its protein product is CASSLGQGLGEQFF.

This chain joins TRBV5-4 and TRBJ2-2; 7 bases line up with TRBD1. The CDR3 is 16 amino acids. The V gene end was trimmed by 1 base and the J gene end by 2 bases; junction bases not matched to a gene: 5. Germline-derived CDR1 and CDR2 are SGHNT and YYREEE (reference sequence). The CDR3 protein is CASSLIQGINTGELFF. In nucleotides, the CDR3 is TGTGCCAGCAGCTTGATACAGGGGATTAACACCGGGGAGCTGTTTTTT.

This clone has only one observation. The chain carries TRBV4-1 and TRBJ2-1; D is unclear. This CDR3 spans 13 amino acids. Germline CDR1 and CDR2: MGHRA and YSYEKL. Deletions cut 0 bases from V and 12 bases from J, with 12 bases between. CDR3 sequence: CASSQDLSRRQFF. In DNA form, the CDR3 reads TGCGCCAGCAGCCAAGATCTGAGCAGGAGGCAGTTCTTC.